The 27 T cell receptor beta chains given below trace back to one sample, sequenced in a study of breast tumors, draining lymph nodes, adjacent tissues. A single record per CDR3 protein comes from TCRdb applying MiXCR to the multiplex PCR reads. This table has 20,000 to 25,000 distinct CDR3 sequences, approximately 40% appearing once. Source material: breast tumor tissue. The receptors were gathered from a female donor with breast cancer. Some clones in this sample may be carry-over from other donors' samples.

This clonotype showed up many times. The chain links TRBV30 to TRBJ1-3; D unclear. The V and J ends lost 0 bases and 6 bases respectively, with 0 bases between them. Germline-derived CDR1 and CDR2 are GTSNPN and SVGIG (reference sequence). CDR3 length: 10 residues. The CDR3 is CAWSVNTIYF. The CDR3 coding sequence is TGTGCCTGGAGTGTAAACACCATATATTTT.

J is TRBJ1-5 and V is TRBV24-1, with TRBD1 matching 9 bases. Germline CDR1 and CDR2: KGHDR and SFDVKD. Losses at the gene ends were 2 bases for V and 5 bases for J; bases not matched to a gene: 6. This CDR3 is 16 amino acids long. The CDR3 DNA is TGTGCCACCAGTGATTCCACACAGGGGGCATATCAGCCCCAGCATTTT. Translating it yields CATSDSTQGAYQPQHF.

The gene calls are TRBV4-2 and TRBJ1-6; tentatively, D is TRBD1 (6 bases). Germline V gives CDR1 LGHNA, CDR2 YNFKEQ. V lost 0 bases and J 8 bases, leaving 14 bases between the germline ends. This CDR3 has 16 residues. The CDR3 nucleotides are TGTGCCAGCAGCCAAGAAGGAGGGCAGGGGTATTCACCCCTCCACTTT. Amino acids: CASSQEGGQGYSPLHF.

This chain links TRBV27 with TRBJ2-3; D ambiguous. Trimming left V 7 bases short and J 3 bases short, with 11 bases between. Per germline, CDR1 MNHEY and CDR2 SMNVEV (reference sequence). CDR3 length: 13 residues. The CDR3 loop is CASTPLGTDTQYF. For the CDR3, the DNA is TGTGCCAGCACCCCTCTAGGAACAGATACGCAGTATTTT.

The table lists this clonotype with many counts. This chain joins TRBV5-1 and TRBJ2-7; 7 positions match TRBD2. Trimming removed 0 bases from V and 7 bases from J; junction bases left unmatched: 1. Per the germline V gene, CDR1 is SGHRS and CDR2 is YFSETQ. The CDR3 has 12 amino acids. The CDR3 DNA sequence: TGCGCCAGCAGCTTGGGGGGGGGAGAGCAGTACTTC. Amino acid sequence: CASSLGGGEQYF.

This clonotype was detected ten times or more. The chain is built from TRBV4-1 and TRBJ2-7, with TRBD2 identical over 11 bases. Germline trimming cut 4 bases from V and 3 bases from J; bases unmatched to any gene: 2. The germline V gene encodes CDR1 MGHRA and CDR2 YSYEKL. This CDR3 region has 14 residues. The CDR3 bases are TGCGCCAGCAGCCCGGGACTAGCGGACTACGAGCAGTACTTC. It translates to CASSPGLADYEQYF.

This chain uses TRBV5-5 with TRBJ1-1; D is ambiguous. V was shortened by 1 base and J by 6 bases, with 7 bases between the two germline ends. This CDR3 is 12 amino acids long. Germline loops: CDR1 SGHKS, CDR2 YYEKEE (reference sequence). The CDR3, as DNA: TGTGCCAGCAGCTTGTGGAGGGCTGAAGCTTTCTTT. Translation gives CASSLWRAEAFF.

A remark on this clonotype: One end of the junction fails to match germline, which may point to a read error. This chain links TRBV19 with TRBJ2-3, with 9 bases identical to TRBD2. The CDR3 sequence is 15 residues long. CDR1 LNHDA and CDR2 SQIVND come from the germline V gene (reference sequence). The CDR3 protein is CASRIVGGGADTQYF. CDR3 coding DNA: TGTGCCAGTAGGATAGTCGGCGGGGGGGCAGATACGCAGTATTTT.

The V gene is TRBV6-5, the J gene TRBJ2-7; TRBD1 is a possible D gene (5 bases). CDR1 MNHEY and CDR2 SVGAGI come from the germline V gene. This CDR3 comprises 12 residues. Deletions cut 8 bases from V and 0 bases from J, with 8 bases between. This CDR3 reads CASQGSSYEQYF. For the CDR3, the DNA is TGTGCCAGCCAGGGATCCTCCTACGAGCAGTACTTC.

CDR3: CASSQDGYNSPLHF. Written as DNA, the CDR3 is TGTGCCAGCAGTCAAGACGGATATAATTCACCCCTCCACTTT. The chain recombines TRBV7-2 with TRBJ1-6; unclear D gene. Germline-derived CDR1 and CDR2 are SGHTA and FQGNSA. V lost 6 bases and J 4 bases, leaving 10 bases between the germline ends. CDR3 size: 14 residues.

The chain employs TRBV10-3 and TRBJ2-2; D unclear. V was trimmed by 5 bases and J by 3 bases, leaving 16 bases between them. Germline CDR1 ENHRY, CDR2 SYGVKD. This CDR3 is built from 16 residues. CDR3 nucleotide sequence: TGTGCCATCAGTTATTCAAAGGGAAGTTACACCGGGGAGCTGTTTTTT. This gives the protein CAISYSKGSYTGELFF.

V usage is TRBV11-2 and J usage is TRBJ2-7; D not resolved. In germline, CDR1 is SGHAT, CDR2 FQNNGV. This CDR3 has 12 residues. V was clipped by 5 bases and J by 0 bases, with 5 bases between them. The CDR3 spells CASSPPSYEQYF. In DNA form, the CDR3 reads TGTGCCAGCAGCCCACCCTCCTACGAGCAGTACTTC.

Only a few counts were recorded for this clonotype. This may stem from a read error, because a much larger clone lies one nucleotide away. The V gene is TRBV5-5, the J gene TRBJ1-2; D remains ambiguous. Germline CDR1 and CDR2: SGHKS and YYEKEE (reference sequence). The CDR3 has 16 amino acids. V was clipped by 2 bases and J by 4 bases, with 18 bases between them. The CDR3 DNA follows: TGTGCCAGCAGCTTTATTGCGGCACAATTCGCCTATGGCTACACCTTC. Amino acids: CASSFIAAQFAYGYTF.

The table lists this clonotype with many counts. V gene TRBV11-2 combines with J gene TRBJ2-4; D unclear. The CDR3 runs to 18 residues. Germline V gene lookup returns CDR1 SGHAT and CDR2 FQNNGV. Trimming shortened V by 3 bases and J by 0 bases, and 18 bases separated the two germline ends. CDR3 nucleotides: TGTGCCAGCAGCTTGGCTTTCTCAACAGCTGTAGCCAAAAACATTCAGTACTTC. It codes for CASSLAFSTAVAKNIQYF.

The CDR3 is CATSGGPYGYTF. Written as DNA, the CDR3 is TGTGCCACCAGCGGCGGACCCTATGGCTACACCTTC. The chain combines TRBV15 with TRBJ1-2; D remains ambiguous. Trimming pared 5 bases from V and 4 bases from J, leaving 8 bases between. The CDR3 spans 12 residues. Germline loops: CDR1 LNHNV, CDR2 YYDKDF (reference sequence).

Turning to this clonotype: A junction end diverges from the germline sequence, so it may reflect a read error. This sequence joins TRBV2 and TRBJ1-6; D is unresolved. CDR3 length: 13 amino acids. In germline, CDR1 is SNHLY, CDR2 FYNNEI. The CDR3 here is CATSEGGVSPLHF. The CDR3 bases are TGTGCCACCAGTGAGGGCGGGGTCTCACCCCTCCACTTT.

This clonotype was found many times. V is TRBV20-1 and J is TRBJ2-7; TRBD1 or TRBD2 may be the D gene (5 bases each). V lost 0 bases, J lost 0 bases, and 12 bases lay in between. The CDR3 runs to 15 residues. From germline, CDR1 is DFQATT and CDR2 SNEGSKA (reference sequence). CDR3 protein: CSARDLKGSSYEQYF. For the CDR3, the DNA is TGCAGTGCTAGAGATCTCAAGGGGAGCTCCTACGAGCAGTACTTC.

At least ten counts were recorded for this clonotype. CDR3 in DNA: TGTGCCAGCAGCGCGAGAAGTCAAAATGAAAAACTGTTTTTT. Its translation: CASSARSQNEKLFF. V usage is TRBV9 and J usage is TRBJ1-4; D is ambiguous. The V end was cut by 3 bases, the J end by 5 bases, with 11 bases between. CDR3 size: 14 residues. Germline loops: CDR1 SGDLS, CDR2 YYNGEE.

The chain employs TRBV11-2 and TRBJ1-2; the D gene is possibly TRBD1 (5 bases). This CDR3 is built from 14 residues. Looked up from germline, CDR1 is SGHAT and CDR2 is FQNNGV. Between the trimmed V and J ends, which lost 6 bases and 5 bases, there was a span of 16 bases. The CDR3 spells CASSSDRDQYGYTF. The CDR3 DNA follows: TGTGCCAGCAGTTCCGACAGAGACCAGTATGGCTACACCTTC.

This clonotype was detected ten times or more. The chain recombines TRBV29-1 with TRBJ2-1, with a tentative D call TRBD2 (5 bases). V was pared by 4 bases and J by 9 bases, with 10 bases between. The CDR3 is made up of 11 amino acids. Germline V gene lookup returns CDR1 SQVTM and CDR2 ANQGSEA. The CDR3, as DNA: TGCAGCGTTGTGCGCGAGGGTGAGCAGTTCTTC. Its protein is CSVVREGEQFF.

There are many counts of this clonotype. The chain carries TRBV7-9 and TRBJ2-1, with D possibly matching TRBD1 (6 bases). The CDR3 is 11 amino acids. Trimming removed 8 bases at V and 8 bases at J, with 10 bases between. Germline CDR1 and CDR2: SEHNR and FQNEAQ (reference sequence). The CDR3: CASREGDEQFF. The CDR3 nucleotides are TGTGCCAGCCGCGAGGGGGATGAGCAGTTCTTC.

The J gene is TRBJ2-1, the V gene TRBV12-5; D remains ambiguous. Per germline, CDR1 LGHNT and CDR2 FRNRAP. The V end lost 5 bases, the J end lost 8 bases, and 13 bases lay between the germline ends. This CDR3 is built from 13 residues. The CDR3 DNA follows: TGTGCTAGTGGTCCGGAAGCTAGGGATGAGCAGTTCTTC. This sequence encodes CASGPEARDEQFF.

Concerning this clonotype: A read error may be the cause here, since a much bigger clone is one base away. The V and J genes are TRBV4-1 and TRBJ2-1; TRBD1 agrees at 12 bases. Per the germline V gene, CDR1 is MGHRA and CDR2 is YSYEKL. CDR3 length equals 14 residues. Written as DNA, the CDR3 is TGCGCCAGCAGCCAGGGACAGGGGGCCAATGAGCAGCTCTTC. Its protein product is CASSQGQGANEQLF.

This clonotype has a count of ten or more. V usage is TRBV7-2 and J usage is TRBJ1-5; D perhaps matches TRBD1 (5 bases). Trimming cost V 5 bases and J 4 bases, with 15 bases left between them. The CDR3 spans 15 residues. Per the germline V gene, CDR1 is SGHTA and CDR2 is FQGNSA. The CDR3: CASSQTGRGNQPQHF. CDR3 sequence (DNA): TGTGCCAGCAGCCAGACCGGACGGGGGAATCAGCCCCAGCATTTT. The whole variable domain, remainder taken from reference TRBV7-2 and TRBJ1-5, is GAGVSQSPSNKVTEKGKDVELRCDPISGHTALYWYRQSLGQGLEFLIYFQGNSAPDKSGLPSDRFSAERTGGSVSTLTIQRTQQEDSAVYLCASSQTGRGNQPQHFGDGTRLSIL.

In its sample, this clonotype was seen a few times. The V call is TRBV12-3 or TRBV12-4, the J call TRBJ2-1, with 8 bases fitting TRBD2. The junction had 11 bases not matched to a gene; V was cut back by 6 bases and J by 4 bases. This CDR3 comprises 16 residues. CDR3 nucleotides: TGTGCCAGCAGCCCCCCCGGACTAGCAGCTTACAATGAGCAGTTCTTC. Translated, it gives CASSPPGLAAYNEQFF.

V gene TRBV19 combines with J gene TRBJ2-7; D call uncertain. Germline assignment: CDR1 LNHDA and CDR2 SQIVND (reference sequence). Trimming removed 3 bases at V and 7 bases at J, with 16 bases between. The CDR3 runs 14 residues. CDR3 sequence (DNA): TGTGCCAGTAGTATCAGTAACGGATGGGAAGAGCAGTACTTC. Encoded protein: CASSISNGWEEQYF.

This clonotype was detected many times. The chain employs TRBV14 and TRBJ2-7; D gene ambiguous. The germline gives CDR1 SGHDN, CDR2 FVKESK. This CDR3 has 11 amino acids. The germline V and J ends were trimmed by 1 base and 7 bases, with 5 bases remaining between them. The CDR3 loop reads CASSQGVEQYF. CDR3 sequence (DNA): TGTGCCAGCAGCCAAGGGGTTGAGCAGTACTTC. The variable domain in full, completed from reference TRBV14 and TRBJ2-7, reads EAGVTQFPSHSVIEKGQTVTLRCDPISGHDNLYWYRRVMGKEIKFLLHFVKESKQDESGMPNNRFLAERTGGTYSTLKVQPAELEDSGVYFCASSQGVEQYFGPGTRLTVT.